This T cell receptor (beta chain) is drawn from a study of T cell responses to AZD1222 COVID-19 vaccine. Clones were sequenced by immunoSEQ multiplex PCR, and TCRdb holds only the in-frame ones, with some missing. The table includes about 120,000 clones, about 90% detected once. Study findings and constraints: Among the donors, most were white British and more were female, and clonal diversity was possibly underestimated. Repertoires were obtained solely post-peak T cell response. Reportedly, close to half of spike-specific TCRs are directed against unmutated variant regions. Of the AZD1222 recipients, only 6 or 7 were seropositive at baseline.

A note on this clone: Its antigen is undetermined.

The clonotype comes from an adult in good health. The material was peripheral blood, obtained on day 0 of AZD1222 vaccination.

The CDR3 loop is CSASTGSHTEAFF. The CDR3 DNA reads TGCAGTGCTAGTACCGGGTCTCACACTGAAGCTTTCTTT. The gene calls are TRBV20-1 and TRBJ1-1; D unclear. CDR1 is DFQATT, CDR2 SNEGSKA, per germline (reference sequence). This CDR3 comprises 13 residues. Deletions cut 3 bases from V and 3 bases from J, with 11 bases between.